This TCR beta chain emerged from a study of T-cell reconstitution after alpha-beta-depleted transplantation in children. The CDR3 is 16 residues long. Germline V CDR1 and CDR2: SGHVS, FNYEAQ. V was shortened by 4 bases and J by 5 bases, with 20 bases between the two germline ends. At least ten counts were recorded for this clonotype. The library targeted TCRbeta and was prepared with unique molecular identifiers. TCRdb ran MiXCR on the PCR reads and lists one entry per CDR3 protein. Of hundreds of thousands of distinct CDR3 sequences listed, about 12% were seen once; the top ten hold over 2.5%. The J gene is TRBJ1-2, the V gene TRBV7-6; D unclear. Material: PBMCs from the stem cell graft donor, obtained from the stem cell graft. This clonotype was sampled from a human donor who donated a stem cell graft to a child with acute lymphoblastic leukemia. CDR3 amino acids: CASSSPSAYLSYGYTF. In DNA form, the CDR3 reads TGTGCCAGCAGCTCCCCCTCCGCTTATCTATCTTATGGCTACACCTTC.